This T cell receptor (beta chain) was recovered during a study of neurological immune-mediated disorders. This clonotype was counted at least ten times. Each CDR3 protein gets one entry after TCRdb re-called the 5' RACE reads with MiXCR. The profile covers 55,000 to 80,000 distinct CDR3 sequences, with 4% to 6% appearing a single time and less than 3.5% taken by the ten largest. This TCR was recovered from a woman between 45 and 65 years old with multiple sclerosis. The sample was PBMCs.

CDR3 residues: CSARDPGTAGNSPLHF. The CDR3, as DNA: TGCAGTGCTAGAGATCCCGGGACGGCAGGAAATTCACCCCTCCACTTT. V usage is TRBV20-1 and J usage is TRBJ1-6; D may be TRBD1 (5 bases). The germline V and J ends were trimmed by 0 bases and 7 bases, with 16 bases remaining between them. The CDR3 has 16 residues. The V gene's germline CDR1 is DFQATT and CDR2 SNEGSKA (reference sequence).